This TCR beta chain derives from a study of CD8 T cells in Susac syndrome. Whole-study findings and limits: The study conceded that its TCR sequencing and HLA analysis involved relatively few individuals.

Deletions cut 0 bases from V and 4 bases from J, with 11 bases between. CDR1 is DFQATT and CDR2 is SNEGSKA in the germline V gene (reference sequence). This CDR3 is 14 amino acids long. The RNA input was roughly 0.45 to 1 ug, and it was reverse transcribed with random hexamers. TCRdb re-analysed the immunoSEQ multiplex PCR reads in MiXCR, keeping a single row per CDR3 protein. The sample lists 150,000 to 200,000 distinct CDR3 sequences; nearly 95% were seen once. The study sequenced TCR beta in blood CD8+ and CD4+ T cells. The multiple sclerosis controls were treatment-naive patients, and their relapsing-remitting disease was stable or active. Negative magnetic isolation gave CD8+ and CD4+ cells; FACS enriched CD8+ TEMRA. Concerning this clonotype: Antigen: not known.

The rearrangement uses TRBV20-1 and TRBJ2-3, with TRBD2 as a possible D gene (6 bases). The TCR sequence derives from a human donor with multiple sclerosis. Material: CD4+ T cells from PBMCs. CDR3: CSAREHGGPDTQYF. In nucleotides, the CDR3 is TGCAGTGCTAGAGAACATGGAGGGCCAGATACGCAGTATTTT.